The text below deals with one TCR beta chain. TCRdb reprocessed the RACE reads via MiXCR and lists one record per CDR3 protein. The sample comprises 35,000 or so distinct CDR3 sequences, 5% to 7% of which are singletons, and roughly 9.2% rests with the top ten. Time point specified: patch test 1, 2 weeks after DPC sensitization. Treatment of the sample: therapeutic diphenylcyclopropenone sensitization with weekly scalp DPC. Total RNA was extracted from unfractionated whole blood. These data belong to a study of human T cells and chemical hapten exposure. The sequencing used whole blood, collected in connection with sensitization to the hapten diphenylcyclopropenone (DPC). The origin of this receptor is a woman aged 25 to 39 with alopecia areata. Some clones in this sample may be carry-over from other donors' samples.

DNA for the CDR3: TGTGCCGGGACTGGGACAGCGGACTACAATGAGCAGTTCTTC. Amino acids: CAGTGTADYNEQFF. This sequence joins TRBV30 and TRBJ2-1, with D perhaps matching TRBD1 (7 bases). CDR1 and CDR2 from the germline V gene are GTSNPN and SVGIG (reference sequence). V was pared by 8 bases and J by 3 bases, with 17 bases between. The CDR3 totals 14 residues. Looking up the rest from reference TRBV30 and TRBJ2-1 gives the full variable domain: SQTIHQWPATLVQPVGSPLSLECTVEGTSNPNLYWYRQAAGRGLQLLFYSVGIGQISSEVPQNLSASRPQDRQFILSSKKLLLSDSGFYLCAGTGTADYNEQFFGPGTRLTVL.